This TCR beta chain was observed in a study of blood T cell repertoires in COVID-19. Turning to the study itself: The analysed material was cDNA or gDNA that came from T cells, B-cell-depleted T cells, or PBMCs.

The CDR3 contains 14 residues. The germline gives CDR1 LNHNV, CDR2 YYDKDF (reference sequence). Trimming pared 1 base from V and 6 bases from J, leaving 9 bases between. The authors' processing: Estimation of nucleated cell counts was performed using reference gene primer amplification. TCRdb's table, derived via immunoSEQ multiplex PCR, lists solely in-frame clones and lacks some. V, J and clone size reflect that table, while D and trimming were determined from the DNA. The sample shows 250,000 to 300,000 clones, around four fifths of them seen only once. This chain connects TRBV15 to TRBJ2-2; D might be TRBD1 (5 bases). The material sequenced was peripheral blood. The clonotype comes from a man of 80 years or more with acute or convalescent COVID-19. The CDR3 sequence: CATSRVGVAGELFF. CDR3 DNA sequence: TGTGCCACCAGCAGAGTAGGGGTCGCCGGGGAGCTGTTTTTT.